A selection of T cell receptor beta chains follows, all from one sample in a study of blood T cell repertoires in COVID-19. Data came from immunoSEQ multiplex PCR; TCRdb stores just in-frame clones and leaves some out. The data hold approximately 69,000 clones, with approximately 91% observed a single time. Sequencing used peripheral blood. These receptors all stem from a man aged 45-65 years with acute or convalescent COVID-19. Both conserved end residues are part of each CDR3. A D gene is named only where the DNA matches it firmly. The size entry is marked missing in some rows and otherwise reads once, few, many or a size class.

CDR3nt: TGCGCCAGCAGCAAAGGACTAGCGGGGGGGACCTACAATGAGCAGTTCTTC
CDR3aa: CASSKGLAGGTYNEQFF
j_gene: TRBJ2-1
d_gene: TRBD2
v_gene: TRBV4-1
abundance: .

CDR3nt: TGCGCCAGCAGCCCCCTGACGGGGGGGCCCCAAGAGACCCAGTACTTC
CDR3aa: CASSPLTGGPQETQYF
j_gene: TRBJ2-5
d_gene: TRBD2
v_gene: TRBV5-1
abundance: .

CDR3nt: TGCAGTGCTAGTCTGAGCGGGGGGACCTCCTACGAGCAGTACTTC
CDR3aa: CSASLSGGTSYEQYF
j_gene: TRBJ2-7
d_gene: TRBD2
v_gene: TRBV20-1
abundance: .

CDR3nt: TGTGCCAGCAGTGCGGGGGGCACAGGCTCTAACTATGGCTACACCTTC
CDR3aa: CASSAGGTGSNYGYTF
j_gene: TRBJ1-2
d_gene: .
v_gene: TRBV6-1
abundance: .

CDR3nt: TGTGCCAGCAGCTTTACATCAACCTATGGCTACACCTTC
CDR3aa: CASSFTSTYGYTF
j_gene: TRBJ1-2
d_gene: .
v_gene: TRBV5-4
abundance: .

CDR3nt: TGCAGCGTTGGAGGGACAGGGGGCGGTCGGGAAAAACTGTTTTTT
CDR3aa: CSVGGTGGGREKLFF
j_gene: TRBJ1-4
d_gene: TRBD1
v_gene: TRBV29-1
abundance: .

CDR3nt: TGTGCCAGCAGCGTAGCGGGGGACAGCCAGCTCCACTTT
CDR3aa: CASSVAGDSQLHF
j_gene: TRBJ1-6
d_gene: TRBD1
v_gene: TRBV9
abundance: few

CDR3nt: TGTGCCAGCAGTTTGGACAGTTCTGCACCCCTCCACTTT
CDR3aa: CASSLDSSAPLHF
j_gene: TRBJ1-6
d_gene: .
v_gene: TRBV12-3/TRBV12-4
abundance: few

CDR3nt: TGTGCCAGCAGCCCCGGACATCTGAACACCGGGGAGCTGTTTTTT
CDR3aa: CASSPGHLNTGELFF
j_gene: TRBJ2-2
d_gene: .
v_gene: TRBV7-8
abundance: .

CDR3nt: TGTGCCAGCAGGGCCGGGACTGCTAAATATGGCTACACCTTC
CDR3aa: CASRAGTAKYGYTF
j_gene: TRBJ1-2
d_gene: .
v_gene: TRBV6-5
abundance: .

CDR3nt: TGCGCCAGCAGCCAAAGAGCCTCAGGCTACGAGCAGTACTTC
CDR3aa: CASSQRASGYEQYF
j_gene: TRBJ2-7
d_gene: .
v_gene: TRBV4-1
abundance: .

CDR3nt: TGTGCTAGCAGCCAGGGACTAGCGGTGAGAGAGACCCAGTACTTC
CDR3aa: CASSQGLAVRETQYF
j_gene: TRBJ2-5
d_gene: TRBD2
v_gene: TRBV7-7
abundance: .

CDR3nt: TGCGCCAGCAGCTCGGGGACAGGGGGTTCAGAGACCCAGTACTTC
CDR3aa: CASSSGTGGSETQYF
j_gene: TRBJ2-5
d_gene: TRBD1
v_gene: TRBV5-1
abundance: .

CDR3nt: TGTGCCAGCAGCGCAGGGGTTTTGAGTCCAGATACGCAGTATTTT
CDR3aa: CASSAGVLSPDTQYF
j_gene: TRBJ2-3
d_gene: .
v_gene: TRBV6-5
abundance: few

CDR3nt: TGTGCCAGCAGCCTGGCCCCGGGGAACTATGGCTACACCTTC
CDR3aa: CASSLAPGNYGYTF
j_gene: TRBJ1-2
d_gene: .
v_gene: TRBV9
abundance: .

CDR3nt: TGTGCCAGCAGTAAAACAGGGGGCAACTATGGCTACACCTTC
CDR3aa: CASSKTGGNYGYTF
j_gene: TRBJ1-2
d_gene: TRBD1
v_gene: TRBV6-5
abundance: few

CDR3nt: TGTGCCAGCTCACCACCCACTAGCGGGGGGTTAAATACGCAGTATTTT
CDR3aa: CASSPPTSGGLNTQYF
j_gene: TRBJ2-3
d_gene: TRBD2
v_gene: TRBV18
abundance: .

CDR3nt: TGTGCCAGCAGCCAAGATCCGGGCGGGGGGAACACCGGGGAGCTGTTTTTT
CDR3aa: CASSQDPGGGNTGELFF
j_gene: TRBJ2-2
d_gene: TRBD2
v_gene: TRBV3-1/TRBV3-2
abundance: .

CDR3nt: TGTGCCAGCAGCCTTACTAGGGAGTTCACTGAAGCTTTCTTT
CDR3aa: CASSLTREFTEAFF
j_gene: TRBJ1-1
d_gene: .
v_gene: TRBV11-2
abundance: .

CDR3nt: TGTGCCAGCAGCTACAGGGGGGCCTATGGCTACACCTTC
CDR3aa: CASSYRGAYGYTF
j_gene: TRBJ1-2
d_gene: TRBD1
v_gene: TRBV7-2
abundance: .

CDR3nt: TGCGCCAGCAGCCCGGCTACGGGGGGCCTGGATACGCAGTATTTT
CDR3aa: CASSPATGGLDTQYF
j_gene: TRBJ2-3
d_gene: .
v_gene: TRBV5-1
abundance: .

CDR3nt: TGTGCCAGCATTCCAGCGGGGGGGCGCACAGATACGCAGTATTTT
CDR3aa: CASIPAGGRTDTQYF
j_gene: TRBJ2-3
d_gene: TRBD2
v_gene: TRBV6-5
abundance: .

CDR3nt: TGTGCCAGCAGTGATGCAGGGGTCTACAATGAGCAGTTCTTC
CDR3aa: CASSDAGVYNEQFF
j_gene: TRBJ2-1
d_gene: .
v_gene: TRBV2
abundance: .

CDR3nt: TGTGCCAGCACCTGGGACAGGGGCACAGATACGCAGTATTTT
CDR3aa: CASTWDRGTDTQYF
j_gene: TRBJ2-3
d_gene: TRBD1
v_gene: TRBV6-5
abundance: .

CDR3nt: TGCAGCGTTGGGGGGCAGGGCGGCGAAAAACTGTTTTTT
CDR3aa: CSVGGQGGEKLFF
j_gene: TRBJ1-4
d_gene: .
v_gene: TRBV29-1
abundance: .

CDR3nt: TGTGCCAGCAGCTTGCCAACCGGGACAGGGGGCTATGGCTACACCTTC
CDR3aa: CASSLPTGTGGYGYTF
j_gene: TRBJ1-2
d_gene: TRBD1
v_gene: TRBV5-6
abundance: .